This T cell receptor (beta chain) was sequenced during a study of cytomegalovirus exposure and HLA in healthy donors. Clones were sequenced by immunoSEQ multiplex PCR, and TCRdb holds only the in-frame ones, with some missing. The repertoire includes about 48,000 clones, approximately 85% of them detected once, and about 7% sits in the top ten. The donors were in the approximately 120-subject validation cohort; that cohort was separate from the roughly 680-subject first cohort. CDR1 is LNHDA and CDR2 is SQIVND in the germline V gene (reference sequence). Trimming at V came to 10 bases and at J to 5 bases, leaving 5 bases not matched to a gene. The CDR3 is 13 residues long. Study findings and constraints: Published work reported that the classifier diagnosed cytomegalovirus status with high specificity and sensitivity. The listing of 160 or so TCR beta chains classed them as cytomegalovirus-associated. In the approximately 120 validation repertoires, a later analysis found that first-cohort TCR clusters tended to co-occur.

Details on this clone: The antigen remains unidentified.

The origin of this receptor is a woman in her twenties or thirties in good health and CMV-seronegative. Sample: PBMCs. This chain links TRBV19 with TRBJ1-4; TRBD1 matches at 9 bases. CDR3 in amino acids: CANYRGRNEKLFF. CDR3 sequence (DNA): TGTGCCAACTACAGGGGGCGGAATGAAAAACTGTTTTTT. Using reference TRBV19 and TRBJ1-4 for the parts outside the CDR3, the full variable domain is DGGITQSPKYLFRKEGQNVTLSCEQNLNHDAMYWYRQDPGQGLRLIYYSQIVNDFQKGDIAEGYSVSREKKESFPLTVTSAQKNPTAFYLCANYRGRNEKLFFGSGTQLSVL.